The clone carrying this TCR beta chain was seen once. This sample is part of a study of blood T cell repertoires in COVID-19. Study-level information: Sites in the United States, Italy and Spain provided acute and convalescent COVID-19 samples.

The germline gives CDR1 SGDLS, CDR2 YYNGEE. The CDR3 consists of 14 residues. V was pared by 0 bases and J by 1 base, with 7 bases between. The repertoire was sequenced with immunoSEQ multiplex PCR; TCRdb's copy has only in-frame clones and lacks some. The sample has about 80,000 clones, 60% to 85% seen once; the top ten hold about 15%. The clonotype was recovered from a human donor in a cohort sampled during active COVID-19. The sample was peripheral blood. The genes are TRBV9 and TRBJ2-5; perhaps TRBD1 as D (5 bases). The CDR3, as DNA: TGTGCCAGCAGCGTAGCAGGGTTCCAAGAGACCCAGTACTTC. Translating gives CASSVAGFQETQYF.